A selection of T cell receptor beta chains follows, all from one sample in a study of blood T cell repertoires in COVID-19. Produced via immunoSEQ multiplex PCR; TCRdb's table is partial and in-frame only. The data hold under 120,000 clones, with 80% to 90% observed a single time. The sequenced sample was peripheral blood. The receptors stem from a woman older than 75 with acute or convalescent COVID-19. The CDR3 runs from the conserved cysteine through the conserved F or W. The D gene is left open where the match is weak. Only some rows state a clone size, as once, few, many or a class for expanded clones.

abundance	v_gene	j_gene	d_gene	CDR3aa	CDR3nt
once	TRBV5-6	TRBJ2-1	TRBD2	CASSFISGGASFIDEQFF	TGTGCCAGCAGCTTCATTAGCGGGGGGGCCTCGTTTATTGATGAGCAGTTCTTC
NA	TRBV6-1	TRBJ1-4	NA	CASSEGTLVNEKLFF	TGTGCCAGCAGTGAAGGGACTTTGGTCAATGAAAAACTGTTTTTT
NA	TRBV27	TRBJ2-1	NA	CASSSRRGALGSYNEQFF	TGTGCCAGCAGTTCCCGCCGGGGGGCCCTGGGCTCCTACAATGAGCAGTTCTTC
NA	TRBV7-2	TRBJ2-7	NA	CASSLSYEQYF	TGTGCCAGCAGCCTTTCCTACGAGCAGTACTTC
NA	TRBV5-1	TRBJ2-7	TRBD2	CASSGDYRYEQYF	TGCGCCAGCAGCGGGGACTATCGCTACGAGCAGTACTTC
NA	TRBV10-3	TRBJ2-1	NA	CAISEPGGSHRDEQFF	TGTGCCATCAGTGAACCGGGGGGCAGCCATCGAGATGAGCAGTTCTTC
NA	TRBV6-5	TRBJ2-7	NA	CASSYQAPYEQYF	TGTGCCAGCAGTTACCAGGCCCCCTACGAGCAGTACTTC
NA	TRBV19	TRBJ1-5	TRBD1	CASSNLRVDRGHQPQHF	TGTGCCAGTAGTAATCTAAGGGTGGACAGGGGCCATCAGCCCCAGCATTTT
NA	TRBV13	TRBJ2-7	TRBD1	CASSSKSQTLAGGVYEQYF	TGTGCCAGCAGCTCTAAGTCCCAGACGTTGGCAGGGGGCGTCTACGAGCAGTACTTC
NA	TRBV18	TRBJ1-1	NA	CASSPQGPAGAFF	TGTGCCAGCTCACCACAAGGTCCGGCGGGAGCTTTCTTT
NA	TRBV7-2	TRBJ2-7	TRBD2	CASSLVLGLAYEQYF	TGTGCCAGCAGCTTGGTATTGGGACTAGCCTACGAGCAGTACTTC
NA	TRBV7-7	TRBJ2-5	TRBD1	CASSLAGRGPFAETQYF	TGTGCCAGCAGCTTAGCGGGCAGGGGGCCTTTTGCAGAGACCCAGTACTTC
NA	TRBV5-1	TRBJ2-7	NA	CASSLAGGGAYEQYF	TGCGCCAGCAGCTTGGCAGGCGGGGGCGCCTACGAGCAGTACTTC
NA	TRBV6-2/TRBV6-3	TRBJ2-7	NA	CASSYFQYSYEQYF	TGTGCCAGCAGTTATTTTCAGTACTCCTACGAGCAGTACTTC
NA	TRBV30	TRBJ1-2	TRBD1	CAWSGSGTAYIYGYTF	TGTGCCTGGAGTGGATCCGGGACAGCTTATATCTATGGCTACACCTTC
NA	TRBV7-6	TRBJ1-5	NA	CASSLEPHSNQPQHF	TGTGCCAGCAGCTTAGAGCCCCATAGCAATCAGCCCCAGCATTTT
NA	TRBV4-2	TRBJ2-7	TRBD2	CASSQERLAGGSSYEQYF	TGTGCCAGCAGCCAAGAGAGACTAGCGGGCGGAAGCTCCTACGAGCAGTACTTC
few	TRBV5-1	TRBJ2-7	TRBD1	CASSSGQGGYEQYF	TGCGCCAGCAGCTCTGGACAGGGGGGGTACGAGCAGTACTTC
NA	TRBV20-1	TRBJ2-5	TRBD1	CSASRTPGQGETQYF	TGCAGTGCTAGTCGGACACCGGGACAGGGAGAGACCCAGTACTTC
NA	TRBV7-8	TRBJ2-2	NA	CASSLTAGNTGELFF	TGTGCCAGCAGCTTAACTGCAGGGAACACCGGGGAGCTGTTTTTT
NA	TRBV18	TRBJ2-2	NA	CASSPSLGHLNTGELFF	TGTGCCAGCTCACCATCTTTGGGACACTTGAACACCGGGGAGCTGTTTTTT
NA	TRBV7-9	TRBJ2-7	TRBD1	CASSWTGSEQYF	TGTGCCAGCAGCTGGACAGGGTCCGAGCAGTACTTC
once	TRBV6-1	TRBJ1-6	NA	CASSERYRNSPLHF	TGTGCCAGCAGTGAAAGATACAGAAATTCACCCCTCCACTTT
NA	TRBV3-1/TRBV3-2	TRBJ2-1	NA	CASSQQGRAYNEQFF	TGTGCCAGCAGCCAGCAGGGTCGGGCCTACAATGAGCAGTTCTTC
NA	TRBV6-5	TRBJ2-7	TRBD2	CASRLAGGFYEQYF	TGTGCCAGTCGTTTAGCGGGGGGTTTCTACGAGCAGTACTTC
NA	TRBV2	TRBJ2-1	TRBD2	CASSEALRELAKFF	TGTGCCAGCAGTGAAGCGCTTCGTGAACTAGCGAAGTTCTTC
NA	TRBV27	TRBJ2-7	TRBD1	CASSLNRGTYEQYF	TGTGCCAGCAGTTTGAACAGGGGTACCTACGAGCAGTACTTC
NA	TRBV19	TRBJ1-1	NA	CASSPRSGGGMNTEAFF	TGTGCCAGTAGTCCCCGAAGCGGGGGGGGAATGAACACTGAAGCTTTCTTT
NA	TRBV29-1	TRBJ1-1	NA	CSVDQANTEAFF	TGCAGCGTTGACCAGGCGAACACTGAAGCTTTCTTT
NA	TRBV3-1/TRBV3-2	TRBJ2-5	TRBD2	CASSQGLAGGQETQYF	TGTGCCAGCAGCCAGGGACTAGCGGGGGGGCAAGAGACCCAGTACTTC
NA	TRBV28	TRBJ2-3	TRBD2	CASIRGGQDTQYF	TGTGCCAGCATCCGGGGGGGGCAGGATACGCAGTATTTT